This paragraph covers one T cell receptor (beta chain) sequence. Its antigen is not yet known. Per-base quality was not reported, and no clone a single base away is much larger than it. Sample time point, as interpreted from the label and publication: after dendritic cell vaccination, including at tumor progression/relapse. Patients were selected on the basis of adequate residual fresh-frozen tumor tissue and more than two years of available survival data. None of the glioblastoma patients carried an isocitrate dehydrogenase mutation, although molecular status otherwise varied. PBMC collection took place before vaccination, two weeks after the third vaccination, and at tumor progression if progression occurred. Genomic DNA was extracted with the Qiagen DNeasy Blood extraction Kit. The immunoSEQ assay amplified TCRB CDR3 regions from 1.5 to 2.5 micrograms of genomic DNA, or from all available DNA when less than that amount was available. Multiplex PCR used 60 forward primers for TCR V beta segments and 13 reverse primers for J beta segments. Synthetic control templates were spiked into each sample at limiting dilution to estimate reads per starting template. The Illumina HiSeq System generated sequencing reads of 87 bp. For the original study's pipeline: PCR and sequencing errors were removed by merging closely related sequences with a nearest neighbor algorithm. TCR overlap was measured as the percentage of unique tumor TCR beta sequences that were also present in the peripheral blood of the same patient. TCRdb re-hosts the immuneACCESS table, in-frame sequences only. Its copies lack some clones; in the studies checked, an unresolved V gene accounts for under half of them, and the cause for the rest is not known. That table supplies the V and J calls and clone size; D and trimming were determined from the DNA. The sample records 100,000 or so clones, 90% of which are singletons. In total, the top ten clones hold roughly 2.8% of the sample.

Trimming at the junction amounts to 1 base on V and 1 base on J, and the germline ends lie 5 bases apart. Taken from cysteine to phenylalanine, the CDR3 has 12 residues. This entry keeps only the CDR3 DNA: 36 bases, framed from base 1. CDR1 and CDR2, per the germline V gene (reference sequence), are GTSNPN and SVGIG. The data were obtained in a study of glioma-infiltrating T cells after dendritic cell vaccination (dated by TCRdb to the mid-2010s). About the investigation overall: A cohort of about 15 glioblastoma patients from Phase I and II dendritic cell vaccination trials was included, of whom 9 were newly diagnosed and 6 had recurrent disease. Autologous tumor lysate-pulsed dendritic cell vaccination was administered to the patients between about 2003 and 2013. To make the vaccine, monocyte-derived dendritic cells were cultured for 7 to 8 days with IL-4 and GM-CSF and then pulsed overnight with autologous tumor lysate. Three intradermal dendritic cell vaccine injections were administered to patients at biweekly intervals in the arm below the axilla. In glioblastoma patients vaccinated with dendritic cells, deep sequencing of TCR beta CDR3 regions served to measure the amount of tumor-infiltrating lymphocytes and to compare repertoires between tumor and blood. Survival after dendritic cell vaccination was correlated with TCR sequencing metrics such as TIL content and the overlap between tumor and blood repertoires. Results and caveats for the whole study, not just this receptor: No direct relationship between TCR clonality and survival was found, suggesting a diverse polyclonal response may matter. The three-group TCR overlap response model was characterized as speculative, and prospective validation of the model was stated to be required. The cohort was small and heterogeneous, with few patients having full blood and tumor sets and even fewer initial-recurrent tumor pairs. After dendritic cell vaccination, a higher estimated pretreatment TIL content predicted longer time to progression and longer overall survival.

The chain was built from TRBV30 and TRBJ2-7, with the D gene not confidently named. Here the sequenced sample was blood, taken after dendritic cell vaccination. The sequence was obtained from a human donor with glioblastoma. The DNA sequence follows: TGTGCCTGGAGTGGAGGTTCCTACGAGCAGTACTTC. Its coded protein is CAWSGGSYEQYF.